These 20 T cell receptor beta chains originate from one sample sequenced in a study of T-cell reconstitution after alpha-beta-depleted transplantation in children. Unique molecular identifiers were incorporated when the TCRbeta library was constructed. TCRdb ran MiXCR on the PCR reads and lists one entry per CDR3 protein. The sample holds 500,000 or so distinct CDR3 sequences, approximately 32% seen once. This sample comprised PBMCs from the stem cell graft donor, obtained from the stem cell graft. The receptors come from a human donor who donated a stem cell graft to a child with aplastic anemia.

The gene calls are TRBV27 and TRBJ1-1, with D perhaps TRBD1 (5 bases). CDR1 is MNHEY, CDR2 SMNVEV, per germline (reference sequence). The ends were cut back, 5 bases at V and 1 base at J, with 14 bases in the middle. This CDR3 comprises 15 residues. CDR3 region: CASSRDLKGNTEAFF. CDR3 nucleotide sequence: TGTGCCAGCAGTAGGGACCTCAAGGGGAACACTGAAGCTTTCTTT.

The V call is TRBV20-1, the J call TRBJ1-5; no reliable D call. CDR3 length equals 15 residues. The ends were cut back, 5 bases at V and 0 bases at J, with 14 bases in the middle. Germline CDR1 reads DFQATT; CDR2 reads SNEGSKA (reference sequence). The CDR3 sequence is CSALIASDSNQPQHF. In DNA form, the CDR3 reads TGCAGTGCTCTTATTGCCTCGGATAGCAATCAGCCCCAGCATTTT.

The J gene is TRBJ2-7, the V gene TRBV18; D not certain. Germline V gene sequence: CDR1 KGHSH, CDR2 LQKENI. The CDR3 totals 14 residues. V was pared by 6 bases and J by 5 bases, with 17 bases between. The CDR3 sequence is CASSRSSEAHEQYF. The CDR3 bases are TGTGCCAGCTCTCGATCGTCAGAAGCCCACGAGCAGTACTTC.

This clonotype has more than one count but fewer than ten. The rearrangement uses TRBV7-2 and TRBJ2-5; 8 bases are a match to TRBD2. Germline V gene data show CDR1 as SGHTA and CDR2 as FQGNSA. The CDR3 consists of 14 residues. Trimming took 5 bases from V and 5 from J; bases not matched to a gene: 7. The CDR3: CASSPPGTRETQYF. The CDR3, as DNA: TGTGCCAGCAGCCCGCCCGGGACTAGGGAGACCCAGTACTTC.

The rearrangement uses TRBV6-2 or TRBV6-3 and TRBJ2-5, with D hard to call. Deletions cut 2 bases from V and 2 bases from J, with 9 bases between. Germline V gene sequence: CDR1 MNHEY, CDR2 SVGEGT. The CDR3 loop spans 14 amino acids. CDR3: CASSYLGIQETQYF. The CDR3 nucleotides read TGTGCCAGCAGTTACCTCGGCATTCAAGAGACCCAGTACTTC.

This clonotype was picked up a small number of times. V gene TRBV4-3 combines with J gene TRBJ2-7; 13 bases are shared with TRBD2. V lost 1 base, J lost 6 bases, and 12 bases stayed unmatched. The CDR3 runs 18 residues. The germline V gene has CDR1 LGHNA and CDR2 YSLEER. Here the CDR3 DNA reads TGCGCCAGCAGCCAAGGGATCGGGACTAGCGGGATCTCATCCGAGCAGTACTTC. As protein: CASSQGIGTSGISSEQYF.

The V gene is TRBV12-3 or TRBV12-4, the J gene TRBJ1-1, with D uncertain. There are 13 residues in the CDR3. V was trimmed by 6 bases and J by 3 bases, leaving 11 bases between them. The CDR3 spells CASRTPGDTEAFF. The CDR3 DNA reads TGTGCCAGCAGGACCCCTGGGGACACTGAAGCTTTCTTT.

This clonotype turned up a few times. V usage is TRBV19 and J usage is TRBJ1-1; 7 positions agree with TRBD1. CDR1 and CDR2 (germline): LNHDA, SQIVND (reference sequence). V shed 5 bases and J 10 bases; nucleotides not matched to a gene: 4. This CDR3 spans 11 amino acids. In DNA, the CDR3 is TGTGCCAGTAGTCTACAGGGGAGAGCTTTCTTT. Protein product: CASSLQGRAFF.

The chain combines TRBV28 with TRBJ2-7, with D perhaps given as TRBD1 or TRBD2 (5 bases each). This CDR3 is built from 13 residues. Trimming removed 4 bases from V and 3 bases from J, with 10 bases in between. Germline assignment: CDR1 MDHEN and CDR2 SYDVKM. CDR3 protein: CASSSGPIYEQYV. The CDR3 DNA follows: TGTGCCAGCAGTTCGGGACCTATCTACGAGCAGTACGTC.

The DNA of the CDR3 is TGTGCCAGCAGCGTAGGATGGGTAGCGGGAGCCGTAAATGAGCAGTTCTTC. Its protein product is CASSVGWVAGAVNEQFF. J is TRBJ2-1 and V is TRBV9, with 9 bases lining up with TRBD2. Trimming took 0 bases from V and 7 from J; bases not matched to a gene: 11. CDR3 length: 17 residues. Germline V gene data show CDR1 as SGDLS and CDR2 as YYNGEE.

This clonotype was counted a few times. The rearrangement links TRBV29-1 to TRBJ2-1, with 14 bases fitting TRBD2. With 5 bases clipped from V and 9 bases from J, the junction kept 15 bases outside the gene matches. Germline loops: CDR1 SQVTM, CDR2 ANQGSEA. This CDR3 has 17 amino acids. In DNA form, the CDR3 reads TGCAGCGTTCCAAGGATGGAGGGGACTAGCGGGAGTGGTGAGCAGTTCTTC. Protein: CSVPRMEGTSGSGEQFF.

The V call is TRBV20-1, the J call TRBJ2-4, with unresolved D. The V end lost 6 bases, the J end lost 0 bases, and 12 bases lay between the germline ends. The CDR3 is 14 residues long. Per germline, CDR1 DFQATT and CDR2 SNEGSKA (reference sequence). Written as DNA, the CDR3 is TGCAGTGCCGAACCGAATGTAGCCAAAAACATTCAGTACTTC. Translated: CSAEPNVAKNIQYF.

This clonotype was seen a handful of times. V gene TRBV5-4 combines with J gene TRBJ2-3; TRBD2 matches at 11 bases. This CDR3 has 15 residues. Trimming took 3 bases from V and 2 from J; bases not matched to a gene: 2. CDR1 and CDR2 from the germline V gene are SGHNT and YYREEE (reference sequence). This CDR3 is CASSSTSGNTDTQYF. The CDR3 bases are TGTGCCAGCAGCTCGACTAGCGGGAACACAGATACGCAGTATTTT.

The V call is TRBV20-1, the J call TRBJ2-7; D not certain. The CDR3 spans 13 residues. Deletions cut 3 bases from V and 1 base from J, with 10 bases between. Germline V CDR1 and CDR2: DFQATT, SNEGSKA (reference sequence). The CDR3 protein is CSASLRRSYEQYF. The CDR3 DNA follows: TGCAGTGCTAGTCTTAGGCGTTCCTACGAGCAGTACTTC.

The genes are TRBV6-5 and TRBJ1-3, with no clear D. The CDR3 runs 14 residues. Germline CDR1 is MNHEY and CDR2 is SVGAGI. The ends were cut back, 4 bases at V and 1 base at J, with 8 bases in the middle. The DNA of the CDR3 is TGTGCCAGCAGTTGGGGTAGATCTGGAAACACCATATATTTT. This encodes CASSWGRSGNTIYF.

This chain connects TRBV18 to TRBJ1-5; tentative D call: TRBD1 (5 bases). Trimming pared 6 bases from V and 6 bases from J, leaving 15 bases between. The germline V gene has CDR1 KGHSH and CDR2 LQKENI. The CDR3 spans 14 residues. The CDR3 loop is CASSQGPVFQPQHF. DNA for the CDR3: TGTGCCAGCTCCCAGGGCCCGGTGTTTCAGCCCCAGCATTTT.

This clonotype has just a few counts. The chain carries TRBV12-3 or TRBV12-4 and TRBJ1-3, with D unresolved. The CDR3 has 15 amino acids. Trimming cost V 5 bases and J 0 bases, with 11 bases left between them. CDR3 coding DNA: TGTGCCAGCAGTCCCAGGATGCGCTCTGGAAACACCATATATTTT. Translation: CASSPRMRSGNTIYF.

This clonotype was counted between two and nine times. The chain is built from TRBV15 and TRBJ2-1; D not certain. Germline-derived CDR1 and CDR2 are LNHNV and YYDKDF (reference sequence). The CDR3 extends over 13 amino acids. Trimming left V 3 bases short and J 6 bases short, with 9 bases between. As DNA, the CDR3 is TGTGCCACCAGCAGGACGGTGGGCAATGAGCAGTTCTTC. This translates into CATSRTVGNEQFF.

The chain is built from TRBV9 and TRBJ2-1, with 7 bases that match TRBD1. V shed 7 bases and J 3 bases; nucleotides not matched to a gene: 7. Germline V gene sequence: CDR1 SGDLS, CDR2 YYNGEE. The CDR3 has 14 amino acids. The CDR3: CASCRDSSYNEQFF. The CDR3 DNA reads as TGTGCCAGCTGCCGGGACAGCAGCTACAATGAGCAGTTCTTC. Full variable domain (rest looked up from reference TRBV9 and TRBJ2-1): DSGVTQTPKHLITATGQRVTLRCSPRSGDLSVYWYQQSLDQGLQFLIQYYNGEERAKGNILERFSAQQFPDLHSELNLSSLELGDSALYFCASCRDSSYNEQFFGPGTRLTVL.

Only a few counts were recorded for this clonotype. This CDR3 is CASSQAGGETGELFF. CDR3 nucleotides: TGCGCCAGCAGCCAAGCGGGGGGGGAAACCGGGGAGCTGTTTTTT. The genes are TRBV4-3 and TRBJ2-2; 8 bases are a match to TRBD2. The V gene end was trimmed by 1 base and the J gene end by 5 bases; junction bases not matched to a gene: 3. CDR3 length equals 15 residues. Germline CDR1 reads LGHNA; CDR2 reads YSLEER.